This T cell receptor beta chain was documented in a study of blood T cell repertoires in COVID-19. Overall study: Spain, Italy and the United States supplied samples that represented acute and convalescent COVID-19.

Produced via immunoSEQ multiplex PCR; TCRdb's table is partial and in-frame only. The sample shows 100,000 to 150,000 clones, 65% to 85% of them seen only once. CDR3 length: 13 amino acids. Looked up from germline, CDR1 is SGHTA and CDR2 is FQGNSA. Trimming took 5 bases from V and 11 from J, leaving 18 bases between them. This clone was seen once. Sequencing used peripheral blood. The sequence was obtained from a man of 80 years or more with active or convalescent COVID-19. The genes are TRBV7-2 and TRBJ1-1; TRBD1 is a possible D gene (6 bases). The CDR3 protein is CASSPDQTGSAFF. The CDR3 DNA follows: TGTGCCAGCAGCCCCGACCAGACAGGCAGTGCTTTCTTT.